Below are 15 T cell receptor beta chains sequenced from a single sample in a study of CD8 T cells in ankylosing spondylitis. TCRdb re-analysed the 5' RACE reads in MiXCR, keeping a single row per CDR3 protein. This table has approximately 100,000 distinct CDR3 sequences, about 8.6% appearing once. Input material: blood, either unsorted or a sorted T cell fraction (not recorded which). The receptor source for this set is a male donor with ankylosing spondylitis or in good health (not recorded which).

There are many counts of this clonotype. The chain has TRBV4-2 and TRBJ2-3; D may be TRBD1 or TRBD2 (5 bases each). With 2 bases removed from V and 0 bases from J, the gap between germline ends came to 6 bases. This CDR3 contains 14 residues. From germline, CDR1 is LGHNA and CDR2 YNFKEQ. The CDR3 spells CASSQRDSTDTQYF. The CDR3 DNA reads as TGTGCCAGCAGCCAAAGGGACAGCACAGATACGCAGTATTTT.

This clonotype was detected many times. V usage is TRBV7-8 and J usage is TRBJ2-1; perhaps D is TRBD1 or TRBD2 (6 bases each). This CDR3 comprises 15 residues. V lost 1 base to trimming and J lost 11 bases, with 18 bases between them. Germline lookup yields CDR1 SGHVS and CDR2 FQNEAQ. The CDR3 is CASSLDPGATPKQFF. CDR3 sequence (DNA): TGTGCCAGCAGCTTAGATCCGGGGGCCACCCCTAAGCAGTTCTTC.

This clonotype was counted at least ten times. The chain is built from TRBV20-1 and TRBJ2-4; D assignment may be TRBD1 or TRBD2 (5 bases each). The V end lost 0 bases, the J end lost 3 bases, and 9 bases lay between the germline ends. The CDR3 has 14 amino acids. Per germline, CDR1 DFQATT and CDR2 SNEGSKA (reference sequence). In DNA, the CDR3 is TGCAGTGCTAGAGATCGAGGGGACAAAAACATTCAGTACTTC. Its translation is CSARDRGDKNIQYF.

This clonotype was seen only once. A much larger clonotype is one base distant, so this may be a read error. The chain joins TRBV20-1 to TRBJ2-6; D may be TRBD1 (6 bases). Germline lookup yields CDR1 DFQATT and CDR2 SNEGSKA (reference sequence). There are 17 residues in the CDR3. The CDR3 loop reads CSARGYRELSGTNVLTF. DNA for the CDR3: TGCAGTGCTAGAGGTTACAGGGAACTCTCTGGGACCAACGTCCTGACTTTC.

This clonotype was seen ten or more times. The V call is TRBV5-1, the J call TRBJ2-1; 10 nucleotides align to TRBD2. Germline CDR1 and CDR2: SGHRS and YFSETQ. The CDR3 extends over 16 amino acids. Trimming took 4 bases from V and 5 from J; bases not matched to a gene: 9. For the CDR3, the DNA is TGCGCCAGCAGCCCCCCGGCTAGCGGGAGTAACAATGAGCAGTTCTTC. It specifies CASSPPASGSNNEQFF. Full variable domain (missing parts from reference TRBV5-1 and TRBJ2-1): KAGVTQTPRYLIKTRGQQVTLSCSPISGHRSVSWYQQTPGQGLQFLFEYFSETQRNKGNFPGRFSGRQFSNSRSEMNVSTLELGDSALYLCASSPPASGSNNEQFFGPGTRLTVL.

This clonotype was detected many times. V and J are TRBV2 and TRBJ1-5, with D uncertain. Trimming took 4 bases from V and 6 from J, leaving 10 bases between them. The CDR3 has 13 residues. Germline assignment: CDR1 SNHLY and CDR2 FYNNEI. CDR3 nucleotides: TGTGCCAGCAGTGGTTCGGGGATTCAGCCCCAGCATTTT. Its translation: CASSGSGIQPQHF.

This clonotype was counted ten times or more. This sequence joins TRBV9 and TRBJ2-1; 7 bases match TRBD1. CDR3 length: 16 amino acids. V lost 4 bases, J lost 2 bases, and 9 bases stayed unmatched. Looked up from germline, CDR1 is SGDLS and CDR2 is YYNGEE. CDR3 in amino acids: CASSPQGQGAYNEQFF. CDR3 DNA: TGTGCCAGCAGCCCCCAGGGGCAGGGGGCCTACAATGAGCAGTTCTTC. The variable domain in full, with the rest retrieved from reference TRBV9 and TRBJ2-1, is DSGVTQTPKHLITATGQRVTLRCSPRSGDLSVYWYQQSLDQGLQFLIQYYNGEERAKGNILERFSAQQFPDLHSELNLSSLELGDSALYFCASSPQGQGAYNEQFFGPGTRLTVL.

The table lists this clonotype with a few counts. The CDR3 protein is CASSPRPGSGAYEQYF. The CDR3 nucleotides are TGCGCCAGCAGCCCACGACCGGGCAGCGGAGCCTACGAGCAGTACTTC. The V call is TRBV5-1, the J call TRBJ2-7; tentative D call: TRBD2 (5 bases). Trimming pared 4 bases from V and 2 bases from J, leaving 19 bases between. CDR1 and CDR2 from the germline V gene are SGHRS and YFSETQ. This CDR3 region has 16 residues.

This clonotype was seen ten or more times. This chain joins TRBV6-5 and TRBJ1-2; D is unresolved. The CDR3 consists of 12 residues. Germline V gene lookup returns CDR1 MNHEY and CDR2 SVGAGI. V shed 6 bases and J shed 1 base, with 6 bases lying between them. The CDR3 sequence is CASRRNNYGYTF. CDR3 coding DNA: TGTGCCAGCAGAAGAAATAACTATGGCTACACCTTC.

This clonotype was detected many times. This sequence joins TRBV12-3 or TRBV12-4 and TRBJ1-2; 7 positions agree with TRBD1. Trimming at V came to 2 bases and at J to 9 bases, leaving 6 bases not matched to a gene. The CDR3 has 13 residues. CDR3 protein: CASSLRGGASYTF. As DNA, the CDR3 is TGTGCCAGCAGTTTAAGAGGGGGCGCGAGCTACACCTTC.

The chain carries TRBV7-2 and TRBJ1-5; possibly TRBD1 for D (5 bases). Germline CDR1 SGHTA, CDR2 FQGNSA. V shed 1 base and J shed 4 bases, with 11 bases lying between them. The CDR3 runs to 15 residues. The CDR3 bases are TGTGCCAGCAGCTTAGGACCCCAGGGTAATCAGCCCCAGCATTTT. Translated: CASSLGPQGNQPQHF.

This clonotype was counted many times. CDR3 region: CASSLRATNSPLHF. CDR3 coding DNA: TGTGCCAGCAGTTTACGGGCCACAAATTCACCCCTCCACTTT. The rearrangement uses TRBV12-3 or TRBV12-4 and TRBJ1-6, with no clear D. This CDR3 region has 14 residues. Trimming shortened V by 2 bases and J by 7 bases, and 9 bases separated the two germline ends.

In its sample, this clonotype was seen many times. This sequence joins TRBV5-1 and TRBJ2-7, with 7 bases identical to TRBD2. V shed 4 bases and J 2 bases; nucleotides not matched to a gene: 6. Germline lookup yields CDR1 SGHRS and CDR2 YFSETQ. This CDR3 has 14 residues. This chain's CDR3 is CASSISGLAYEQYF. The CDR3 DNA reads TGCGCCAGCAGCATTAGCGGGCTAGCCTACGAGCAGTACTTC.

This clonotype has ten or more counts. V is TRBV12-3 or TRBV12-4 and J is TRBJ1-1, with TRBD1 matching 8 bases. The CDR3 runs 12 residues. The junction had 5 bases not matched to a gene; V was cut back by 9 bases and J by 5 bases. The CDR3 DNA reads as TGTGCCAGTAAGACAGGGGAAACTGAAGCTTTCTTT. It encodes CASKTGETEAFF.

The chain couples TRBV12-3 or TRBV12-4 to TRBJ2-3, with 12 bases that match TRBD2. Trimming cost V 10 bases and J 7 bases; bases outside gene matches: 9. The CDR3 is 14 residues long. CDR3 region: CANIKTSGSHTQYF. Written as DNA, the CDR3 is TGTGCCAACATTAAGACTAGCGGGAGCCATACGCAGTATTTT.